One T cell receptor (beta chain) is described in this entry. This entry comes from a study of control samples from healthy donors and cancer patients. Measured with immunoSEQ multiplex PCR; TCRdb has only the in-frame clones, and not every one. Of 100,000 to 150,000 clones in the sample, around nine tenths are singletons; the top ten hold approximately 8%. The CDR3 is made up of 15 amino acids. The V gene lost 3 bases and the J gene lost 0 bases, with 9 bases spanning the gap. Germline V CDR1 and CDR2: MDHEN, SYDVKM. The V call is TRBV28, the J call TRBJ2-1; D unresolved. The sample taken for sequencing was PBMCs. The TCR sequence derives from a man aged 50 or older with head and neck cancer. This CDR3 is CASSFGISSYNEQFF. CDR3 nucleotides: TGTGCCAGCAGTTTTGGCATAAGCTCCTACAATGAGCAGTTCTTC.